This TCR beta chain was profiled in a study of early T cells in non-severe SARS-CoV-2 infection. Background on the study: Sequencing of bulk RNA from unsorted whole blood was done, without chain pairing. Study-wide results and limits: VDJdb-based annotation leaned toward anti-spike CD8 responses and missed private and CD4 specificities.

Germline values: CDR1 KGHDR, CDR2 SFDVKD. The CDR3 is 13 residues long. Trimming removed 7 bases from V and 1 base from J; junction bases left unmatched: 0. This clonotype has ten or more counts. What it binds is not known. Researchers attached unique molecular identifiers to individual cDNA molecules. TCRdb reprocessed the 5' RACE reads via MiXCR and lists one record per CDR3 protein. The profile shows about 46,000 distinct CDR3 sequences, about 5.3% of them singletons. V is TRBV24-1 and J is TRBJ1-1; TRBD1 matches 9 bases. This sequence originates from an adult who was a healthcare worker with PCR-confirmed SARS-CoV-2 infection or an uninfected control (not recorded which). The material sequenced was whole blood, taken at baseline. CDR3 sequence: CATRDRGNTEAFF. DNA for the CDR3: TGTGCCACCAGGGACAGGGGGAACACTGAAGCTTTCTTT.